This TCR beta chain was retrieved from a study of blood T cells in healthy people across ages. Study-wide background: Template switching picked up about one barcoded beta molecule for each two T cells. Overall study findings and caveats: Per million T cells, TCR beta diversity dropped roughly linearly as age increased.

PCR was performed a second time for about 6 to 12 cycles using a sample-barcoded 5' primer and a J-beta primer mix. Every cDNA was tagged by a template-switch adaptor with 12 random nucleotides. A single record per CDR3 protein comes from TCRdb applying MiXCR to the 5' RACE reads. The sample shows hundreds of thousands of distinct CDR3 sequences, approximately 44% of them seen only once. Turning to this clonotype: The antigen remains undetermined. The junction and the germline gene differ at one end; a read error may be behind it.

Looked up from germline, CDR1 is SSHAT and CDR2 is FNYEAQ (reference sequence). The CDR3 consists of 14 residues. The chain is built from TRBV7-7 and TRBJ2-5; 8 bases line up with TRBD2. This sequence originates from a man in his fifties or sixties in good health. The sequencing input was blood. CDR3 residues: CASSRSGVQETQYF. DNA of the CDR3: TGTGCTAGCAGCCGTAGCGGGGTACAAGAGACCCAGTACTTC.